Listed below are T cell receptor beta chains from one sample, sequenced in a study of cytomegalovirus exposure and HLA in healthy donors. Data came from immunoSEQ multiplex PCR; TCRdb stores just in-frame clones and leaves some out. The table has approximately 95,000 clones, about four fifths seen once. Input material: PBMCs. These receptor sequences come from a woman in her 40s in good health and CMV-seropositive. Each CDR3 is given with its conserved first and last residue. Each record gives: D gene, J gene, clone size, V gene, CDR3 protein, CDR3 DNA. A D gene is named only where the DNA matches it firmly. Expanded clones get a size class; other rows say once, few or many, or leave the size out.

D gene: TRBD2
J gene: TRBJ2-5
clone size: few
V gene: TRBV2
CDR3 protein: CASSERLAGGPGETQYF
CDR3 DNA: TGTGCCAGCAGTGAAAGACTAGCGGGAGGGCCTGGGGAGACCCAGTACTTC

D gene: .
J gene: TRBJ1-5
clone size: .
V gene: TRBV10-3
CDR3 protein: CATRGGSNQPQHF
CDR3 DNA: TGTGCCACGCGAGGAGGGAGCAATCAGCCCCAGCATTTT

D gene: TRBD2
J gene: TRBJ2-2
clone size: .
V gene: TRBV19
CDR3 protein: CATTPLTSGWGGAGELFF
CDR3 DNA: TGTGCCACCACGCCTTTGACTAGCGGGTGGGGAGGCGCCGGGGAGCTGTTTTTT

D gene: .
J gene: TRBJ2-1
clone size: .
V gene: TRBV6-1
CDR3 protein: CASSLAASSYNEQFF
CDR3 DNA: TGTGCCAGCAGTTTAGCGGCTAGCTCCTACAATGAGCAGTTCTTC

D gene: .
J gene: TRBJ1-2
clone size: .
V gene: TRBV19
CDR3 protein: CASTPGTSYGYTF
CDR3 DNA: TGTGCCAGTACCCCCGGGACAAGTTATGGCTACACCTTC

D gene: .
J gene: TRBJ2-1
clone size: once
V gene: TRBV6-1
CDR3 protein: CASSEPVMRSEQFF
CDR3 DNA: TGTGCCAGCAGTGAACCCGTCATGAGGAGTGAGCAGTTCTTC

D gene: TRBD2
J gene: TRBJ2-3
clone size: .
V gene: TRBV10-1
CDR3 protein: CASSVTASGNTQYF
CDR3 DNA: TGCGCCAGCAGTGTAACGGCTAGCGGGAATACGCAGTATTTT

D gene: .
J gene: TRBJ1-5
clone size: .
V gene: TRBV5-1
CDR3 protein: CASSLAGDQPQHF
CDR3 DNA: TGCGCCAGCAGCTTGGCGGGGGATCAGCCCCAGCATTTT

D gene: .
J gene: TRBJ1-6
clone size: .
V gene: TRBV4-1
CDR3 protein: CASSQQGLLHSPLHF
CDR3 DNA: TGCGCCAGCAGCCAACAGGGACTTCTACACTCACCCCTCCACTTT

D gene: TRBD1
J gene: TRBJ2-5
clone size: few
V gene: TRBV2
CDR3 protein: CASSLGQGSTETQYF
CDR3 DNA: TGTGCCAGCAGCCTCGGACAGGGTTCAACAGAGACCCAGTACTTC

D gene: .
J gene: TRBJ2-7
clone size: .
V gene: TRBV30
CDR3 protein: CAWSRDMAYEQYF
CDR3 DNA: TGTGCCTGGAGTAGAGATATGGCCTACGAGCAGTACTTC

D gene: .
J gene: TRBJ2-7
clone size: .
V gene: TRBV4-1
CDR3 protein: CASSQEYQGRYEQYF
CDR3 DNA: TGCGCCAGCAGCCAAGAATACCAGGGTCGCTACGAGCAGTACTTC

D gene: .
J gene: TRBJ2-1
clone size: medium-sized
V gene: TRBV7-9
CDR3 protein: CASSLAGGGDEQFF
CDR3 DNA: TGTGCCAGCAGCTTAGCGGGAGGGGGGGATGAGCAGTTCTTC

D gene: .
J gene: TRBJ2-3
clone size: .
V gene: TRBV4-1
CDR3 protein: CASSQAPPGGSWADTQYF
CDR3 DNA: TGCGCCAGCAGCCAAGCTCCCCCTGGGGGGAGTTGGGCAGATACGCAGTATTTT

D gene: .
J gene: TRBJ1-2
clone size: .
V gene: TRBV7-3
CDR3 protein: CASSTGYDDYGYTF
CDR3 DNA: TGTGCCAGCAGCACAGGGTATGACGACTATGGCTACACCTTC

D gene: TRBD1
J gene: TRBJ2-2
clone size: .
V gene: TRBV2
CDR3 protein: CASSDGTANTGELFF
CDR3 DNA: TGTGCCAGCAGTGACGGGACAGCGAACACCGGGGAGCTGTTTTTT

D gene: .
J gene: TRBJ2-6
clone size: .
V gene: TRBV9
CDR3 protein: CASSVGESGANVLTF
CDR3 DNA: TGTGCCAGCAGCGTAGGGGAGTCTGGGGCCAACGTCCTGACTTTC

D gene: TRBD1
J gene: TRBJ2-1
clone size: .
V gene: TRBV9
CDR3 protein: CASSVGQGAYNEQFF
CDR3 DNA: TGTGCCAGCAGCGTAGGACAGGGGGCCTACAATGAGCAGTTCTTC

D gene: .
J gene: TRBJ2-7
clone size: .
V gene: TRBV4-1
CDR3 protein: CASSQDRAPSYEQYF
CDR3 DNA: TGCGCCAGCAGCCAAGACAGGGCCCCCTCCTACGAGCAGTACTTC

D gene: .
J gene: TRBJ2-7
clone size: .
V gene: TRBV9
CDR3 protein: CASSAEGQALEQYF
CDR3 DNA: TGTGCCAGCAGCGCAGAGGGCCAGGCGCTCGAGCAGTACTTC

D gene: TRBD1
J gene: TRBJ1-2
clone size: .
V gene: TRBV9
CDR3 protein: CASSPRGTGVYGYTF
CDR3 DNA: TGTGCCAGCAGCCCCCGGGGGACAGGGGTCTATGGCTACACCTTC

D gene: .
J gene: TRBJ2-1
clone size: .
V gene: TRBV4-1
CDR3 protein: CASSPGLGNEQFF
CDR3 DNA: TGCGCCAGCAGCCCAGGACTCGGAAATGAGCAGTTCTTC

D gene: .
J gene: TRBJ2-2
clone size: .
V gene: TRBV14
CDR3 protein: CASSISAGELFF
CDR3 DNA: TGTGCCAGCAGCATCTCAGCCGGGGAGCTGTTTTTT